The T cell receptor (beta chain) under discussion was sequenced for a study of T cell responses to AZD1222 COVID-19 vaccine. This table comes from immunoSEQ multiplex PCR, and its TCRdb copy is limited to in-frame clones, with some not included. The sample lists around 130,000 clones; 85% to 90% were seen once. Points from the study as a whole: Females outnumbered males among donors, who were mostly white British; clonal diversity was possibly underestimated.

CDR1 and CDR2 from the germline V gene are MDHEN and SYDVKM. J was trimmed by 5 bases and V by 5 bases; bases with no gene match: 7. CDR3 length: 15 residues. Regarding this clone: The antigen remains undetermined.

This chain links TRBV28 with TRBJ1-2; TRBD1 aligns across 11 bases. The sequence derives from an adult in good health. The starting material was peripheral blood, obtained on day 0 of AZD1222 vaccination. The CDR3 protein is CASSLDRGRGYGYTF. CDR3 DNA: TGTGCCAGCAGTCTGGACAGGGGGCGGGGGTATGGCTACACCTTC.